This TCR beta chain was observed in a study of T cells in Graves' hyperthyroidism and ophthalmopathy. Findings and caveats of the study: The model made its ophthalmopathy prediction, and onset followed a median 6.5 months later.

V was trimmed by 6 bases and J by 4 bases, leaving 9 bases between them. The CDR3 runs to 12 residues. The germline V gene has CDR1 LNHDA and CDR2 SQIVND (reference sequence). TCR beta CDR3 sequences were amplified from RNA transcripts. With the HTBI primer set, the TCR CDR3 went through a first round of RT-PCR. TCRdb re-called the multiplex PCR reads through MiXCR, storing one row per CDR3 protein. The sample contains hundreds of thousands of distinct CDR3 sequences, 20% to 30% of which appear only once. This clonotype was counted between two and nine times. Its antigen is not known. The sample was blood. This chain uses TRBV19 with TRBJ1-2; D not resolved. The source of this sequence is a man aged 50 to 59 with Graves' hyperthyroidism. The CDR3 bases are TGTGCCAGTAGGCTATACGGCTATGGCTACACCTTC. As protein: CASRLYGYGYTF.